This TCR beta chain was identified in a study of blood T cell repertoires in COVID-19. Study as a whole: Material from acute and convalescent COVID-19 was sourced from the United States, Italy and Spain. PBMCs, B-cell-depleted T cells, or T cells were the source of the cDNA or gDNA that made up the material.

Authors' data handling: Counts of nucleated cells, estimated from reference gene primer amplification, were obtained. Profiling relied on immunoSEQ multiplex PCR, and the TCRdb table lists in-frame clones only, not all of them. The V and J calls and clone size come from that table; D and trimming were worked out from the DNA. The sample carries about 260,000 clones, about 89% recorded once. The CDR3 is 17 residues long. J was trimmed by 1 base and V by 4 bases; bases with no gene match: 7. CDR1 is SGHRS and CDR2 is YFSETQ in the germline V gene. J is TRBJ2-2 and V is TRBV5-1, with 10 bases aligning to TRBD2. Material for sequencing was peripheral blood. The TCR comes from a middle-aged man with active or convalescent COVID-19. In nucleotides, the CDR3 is TGCGCCAGCAGCCTACAACTAGCGGGGATGAACACCGGGGAGCTGTTTTTT. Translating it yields CASSLQLAGMNTGELFF.